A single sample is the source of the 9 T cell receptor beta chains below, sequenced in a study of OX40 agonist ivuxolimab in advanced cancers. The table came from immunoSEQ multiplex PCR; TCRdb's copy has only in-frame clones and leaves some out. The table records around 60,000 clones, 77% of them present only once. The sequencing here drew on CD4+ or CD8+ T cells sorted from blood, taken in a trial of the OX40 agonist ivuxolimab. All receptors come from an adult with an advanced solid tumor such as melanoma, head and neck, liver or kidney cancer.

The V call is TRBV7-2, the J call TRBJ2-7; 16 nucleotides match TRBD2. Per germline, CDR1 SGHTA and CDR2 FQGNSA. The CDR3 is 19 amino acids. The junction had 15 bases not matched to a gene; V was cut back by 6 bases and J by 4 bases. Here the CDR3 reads CASRGDPGLAGGRRYEQYF. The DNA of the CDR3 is TGTGCCAGCAGGGGCGACCCGGGACTAGCGGGGGGGCGGCGGTACGAGCAGTACTTC.

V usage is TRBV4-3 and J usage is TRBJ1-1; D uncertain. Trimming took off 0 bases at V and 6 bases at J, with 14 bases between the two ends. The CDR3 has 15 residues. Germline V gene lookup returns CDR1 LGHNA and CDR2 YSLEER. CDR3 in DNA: TGCGCCAGCAGCCAAGATTGGATCCGGGGAGCTGAAGCTTTCTTT. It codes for CASSQDWIRGAEAFF.

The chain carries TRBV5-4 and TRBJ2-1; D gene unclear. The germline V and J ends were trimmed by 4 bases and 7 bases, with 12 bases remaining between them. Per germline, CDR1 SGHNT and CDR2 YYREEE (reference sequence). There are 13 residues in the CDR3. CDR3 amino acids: CASSPRAVNEQFF. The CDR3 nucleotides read TGTGCCAGCAGCCCTCGGGCGGTAAATGAGCAGTTCTTC.

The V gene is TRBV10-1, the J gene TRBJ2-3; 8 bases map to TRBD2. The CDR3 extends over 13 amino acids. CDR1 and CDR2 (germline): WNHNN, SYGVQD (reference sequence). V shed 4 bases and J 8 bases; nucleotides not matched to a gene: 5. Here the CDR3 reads CASSGTSGLTQYF. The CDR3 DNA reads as TGCGCCAGCAGTGGTACTAGCGGTCTTACGCAGTATTTT.

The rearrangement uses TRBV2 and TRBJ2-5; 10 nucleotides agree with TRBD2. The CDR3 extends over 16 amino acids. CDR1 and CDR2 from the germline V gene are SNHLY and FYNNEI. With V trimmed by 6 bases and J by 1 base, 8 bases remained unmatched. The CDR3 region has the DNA TGTGCCAGCAGGAGGGGTAGCGGGGGGTCCCAAGAGACCCAGTACTTC. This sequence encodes CASRRGSGGSQETQYF. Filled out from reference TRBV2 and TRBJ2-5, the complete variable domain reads EPEVTQTPSHQVTQMGQEVILRCVPISNHLYFYWYRQILGQKVEFLVSFYNNEISEKSEIFDDQFSVERPDGSNFTLKIRSTKLEDSAMYFCASRRGSGGSQETQYFGPGTRLLVL.

CDR3 sequence reads: CASRYPGAGEKLFF. The CDR3 region has the DNA TGTGCAAGTCGCTACCCAGGGGCCGGTGAAAAACTGTTTTTT. J is TRBJ1-4 and V is TRBV12-2; the table gives TRBD1 as D, unverified against the DNA. TRBV12-2 is recorded as a pseudogene. This CDR3 has 14 amino acids.

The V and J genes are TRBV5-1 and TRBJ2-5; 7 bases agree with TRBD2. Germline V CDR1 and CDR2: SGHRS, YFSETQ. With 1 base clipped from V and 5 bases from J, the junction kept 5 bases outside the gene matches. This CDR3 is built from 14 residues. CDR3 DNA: TGCGCCAGCAGCTTGACGGGGGGAAGGGAGACCCAGTACTTC. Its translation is CASSLTGGRETQYF.

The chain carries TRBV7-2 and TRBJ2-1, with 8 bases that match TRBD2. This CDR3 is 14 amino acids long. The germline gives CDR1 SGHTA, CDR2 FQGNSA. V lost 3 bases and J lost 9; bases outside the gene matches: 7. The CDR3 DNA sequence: TGTGCCAGCAGCTTCGGGGGGGCCCCCGGTGAGCAGTTCTTC. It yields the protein CASSFGGAPGEQFF.

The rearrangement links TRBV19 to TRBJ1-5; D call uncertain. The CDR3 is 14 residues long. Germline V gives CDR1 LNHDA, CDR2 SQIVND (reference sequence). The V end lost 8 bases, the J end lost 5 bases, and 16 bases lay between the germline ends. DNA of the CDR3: TGTGCCAGTCAGACAACTATAGGGTATCAGCCCCAGCATTTT. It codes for CASQTTIGYQPQHF.